This T cell receptor beta chain was profiled in a study of cytomegalovirus exposure and HLA in healthy donors. Germline assignment: CDR1 SGHRS and CDR2 YFSETQ. The CDR3 sequence is 15 residues long. V was cut by 2 bases and J by 2 bases, with 14 bases left in between. Overall study findings and caveats: Reported performance of the classifier showed diagnosis of cytomegalovirus status with high specificity and sensitivity. The study listed some 160 cytomegalovirus-associated TCR beta chains.

Turning to this clone: Its antigen is still unknown.

PCR used 60 Vbeta primers and 13 Jbeta primers. Profiling relied on immunoSEQ multiplex PCR, and the TCRdb table lists in-frame clones only, not all of them. The sample carries under 250,000 clones, about 80% recorded once. Sequencing was done on a sample of PBMCs. This rearrangement joins TRBV5-1 to TRBJ2-7; no clear D gene. The TCR was taken from a male donor in good health and CMV-seronegative. The CDR3 nucleotides are TGCGCCAGCAGCTTTTCCGAGACATCTACCTACGAGCAGTACTTC. Its translation: CASSFSETSTYEQYF.